A single sample gave rise to the 28 T cell receptor beta chains below, sequenced in a study of cytomegalovirus exposure and HLA in healthy donors. Both 60 Vbeta primers and 13 Jbeta primers went into the PCR. Some clones are missing from TCRdb's copy, which holds only in-frame ones; the method was immunoSEQ multiplex PCR. The data hold over 20,000 clones, with roughly 68% observed a single time. The specimen sequenced was PBMCs. The receptors derive from a woman in her fifties or sixties in good health and CMV-seronegative.

This clone was observed a few times. V is TRBV10-3 and J is TRBJ2-2; D is unresolved. This CDR3 spans 16 amino acids. V was pared by 1 base and J by 1 base, with 10 bases between. CDR1 and CDR2 from the germline V gene are ENHRY and SYGVKD. The CDR3 reads CAISELKLLNTGELFF. CDR3 nucleotides: TGTGCCATCAGTGAGTTGAAACTTTTGAACACCGGGGAGCTGTTTTTT.

There are a few counts of this clone. The V gene is TRBV4-2, the J gene TRBJ2-7; D perhaps matches TRBD1 (5 bases). The CDR3 spans 16 residues. The germline CDR1 and CDR2 sequences are LGHNA and YNFKEQ. Trimming cost V 1 base and J 5 bases, with 18 bases left between them. Written as DNA, the CDR3 is TGTGCCAGCAGCCAAGCCCAAGGGGAATCCTGGCACGAGCAGTACTTC. Protein product: CASSQAQGESWHEQYF.

Worth noting for this clone: The sample carries other DNA sequences with the same CDR3. The V call is TRBV5-1, the J call TRBJ1-2, with TRBD1 identical over 8 bases. Germline V CDR1 and CDR2: SGHRS, YFSETQ. V lost 4 bases, J lost 4 bases, and 3 bases stayed unmatched. The CDR3 is made up of 13 amino acids. CDR3 nucleotides: TGCGCCAGCAGCCCCGGACAGGGCTATGGCTACACCTTC. It encodes CASSPGQGYGYTF.

This rearrangement joins TRBV7-8 to TRBJ1-1; D not resolved. Per germline, CDR1 SGHVS and CDR2 FQNEAQ. This CDR3 spans 14 amino acids. Trimming removed 4 bases from V and 1 base from J, with 10 bases in between. The CDR3 sequence is CASSSSGGNTEAFF. The CDR3 nucleotides are TGTGCCAGCAGCTCCAGCGGAGGGAACACTGAAGCTTTCTTT.

This chain joins TRBV7-9 and TRBJ2-7; a weak D match, TRBD2 (5 bases). Trimming cost V 5 bases and J 0 bases, with 11 bases left between them. Germline V lookup: CDR1 SEHNR, CDR2 FQNEAQ (reference sequence). This CDR3 spans 14 amino acids. The chain's CDR3 is CASSPSSGSYEQYF. The CDR3 coding sequence is TGTGCCAGCAGCCCGTCCAGCGGCTCCTACGAGCAGTACTTC.

The V and J genes are TRBV2 and TRBJ1-1; TRBD1 matches at 7 bases. Trimming at V came to 6 bases and at J to 6 bases, leaving 4 bases not matched to a gene. This CDR3 spans 12 amino acids. Germline V gene data show CDR1 as SNHLY and CDR2 as FYNNEI. CDR3 amino acids: CASRETGAEAFF. The CDR3 DNA sequence: TGTGCCAGCAGGGAAACAGGGGCTGAAGCTTTCTTT.

The V and J genes are TRBV5-8 and TRBJ1-5; D gene ambiguous. This CDR3 region has 14 residues. The germline V gene encodes CDR1 SGHTS and CDR2 YDEGEE. V lost 6 bases and J 6 bases, leaving 16 bases between the germline ends. CDR3 loop: CASNRGEGGQPQHF. The CDR3 DNA reads TGTGCCAGCAACCGCGGGGAGGGCGGTCAGCCCCAGCATTTT. The complete variable domain, with remaining parts taken from reference TRBV5-8 and TRBJ1-5, reads EAGVTQSPTHLIKTRGQQATLRCSPISGHTSVYWYQQALGLGLQFLLWYDEGEERNRGNFPPRFSGRQFPNYSSELNVNALELEDSALYLCASNRGEGGQPQHFGDGTRLSIL.

The chain joins TRBV2 to TRBJ2-2, with 8 positions matching TRBD2. The CDR3 has 19 residues. With 8 bases clipped from V and 1 base from J, the junction kept 18 bases outside the gene matches. Germline CDR1 SNHLY, CDR2 FYNNEI. CDR3 residues: CASAPSTGQLAGNTGELFF. CDR3 DNA: TGTGCCAGCGCGCCAAGCACAGGGCAGCTAGCGGGGAACACCGGGGAGCTGTTTTTT. Using reference TRBV2 and TRBJ2-2 for the parts outside the CDR3, the full variable domain is EPEVTQTPSHQVTQMGQEVILRCVPISNHLYFYWYRQILGQKVEFLVSFYNNEISEKSEIFDDQFSVERPDGSNFTLKIRSTKLEDSAMYFCASAPSTGQLAGNTGELFFGEGSRLTVL.

This CDR3 reads CASSPVRGTGNTIYF. The CDR3 DNA reads TGTGCCAGCAGCCCGGTACGGGGAACGGGAAACACCATATATTTT. This chain uses TRBV4-2 with TRBJ1-3; D not certain. V was trimmed by 4 bases and J by 4 bases, leaving 14 bases between them. Per germline, CDR1 LGHNA and CDR2 YNFKEQ. The CDR3 is 15 amino acids.

The rearrangement links TRBV5-4 to TRBJ2-7, with D maybe TRBD2 (5 bases). Trimming stripped 2 bases from V and 2 bases from J, with 11 bases between. This CDR3 spans 14 amino acids. CDR1 is SGHNT, CDR2 YYREEE, per germline (reference sequence). CDR3 amino acids: CASSFIEGPYEQYF. Here the CDR3 DNA reads TGTGCCAGCAGCTTTATCGAGGGTCCCTACGAGCAGTACTTC.

The CDR3 DNA reads as TGTGCCAGCAGTGAAAAGGGGGATAATACTGAAGCTTTCTTT. Its protein product is CASSEKGDNTEAFF. The chain couples TRBV6-1 to TRBJ1-1, with D tentatively TRBD1 (6 bases). Trimming stripped 2 bases from V and 5 bases from J, with 12 bases between. The CDR3 runs to 14 residues. Germline loops: CDR1 MNHNS, CDR2 SASEGT.

This CDR3 reads CASSLAGGTDTQYF. The CDR3 bases are TGTGCCAGCAGCTTAGCGGGCGGGACAGATACGCAGTATTTT. The V gene is TRBV7-9, the J gene TRBJ2-3, with TRBD2 as a possible D gene (5 bases). V was pared by 0 bases and J by 3 bases, with 7 bases between. Per germline, CDR1 SEHNR and CDR2 FQNEAQ (reference sequence). The CDR3 covers 14 residues. Using reference TRBV7-9 and TRBJ2-3 for the parts outside the CDR3, the full variable domain is DTGVSQNPRHKITKRGQNVTFRCDPISEHNRLYWYRQTLGQGPEFLTYFQNEAQLEKSRLLSDRFSAERPKGSFSTLEIQRTEQGDSAMYLCASSLAGGTDTQYFGPGTRLTVL.

J is TRBJ1-1 and V is TRBV29-1; 7 bases line up with TRBD1. The CDR3 runs to 16 residues. The V segment lost 0 bases and the J segment 4 bases; nucleotides outside the gene matches: 11. The germline CDR1 and CDR2 sequences are SQVTM and ANQGSEA. CDR3 amino acids: CSVEDPKGATSTEAFF. The DNA for the CDR3 is TGCAGCGTTGAAGATCCGAAGGGGGCAACATCCACTGAAGCTTTCTTT. The full variable domain, in which reference TRBV29-1 and TRBJ1-1 provide the parts outside the CDR3, is SAVISQKPSRDICQRGTSLTIQCQVDSQVTMMFWYRQQPGQSLTLIATANQGSEATYESGFVIDKFPISRPNLTFSTLTVSNMSPEDSSIYLCSVEDPKGATSTEAFFGQGTRLTVV.

V gene TRBV29-1 combines with J gene TRBJ2-7; weak D call: TRBD2 (6 bases). The CDR3 has 14 residues. Germline lookup yields CDR1 SQVTM and CDR2 ANQGSEA. The V end lost 8 bases, the J end lost 0 bases, and 17 bases lay between the germline ends. For the CDR3, the DNA is TGCAGCCGGGGGAAGATCAAAAACTCCTACGAGCAGTACTTC. Translated, it gives CSRGKIKNSYEQYF.

This clone was detected only once. The chain is built from TRBV7-6 and TRBJ1-3, with 7 bases identical to TRBD1. V lost 5 bases and J lost 0; bases outside the gene matches: 4. The CDR3 has 15 residues. From germline, CDR1 is SGHVS and CDR2 FNYEAQ. The CDR3 spells CASSIGTVSGNTIYF. DNA of the CDR3: TGTGCCAGCAGCATAGGGACAGTCTCTGGAAACACCATATATTTT.

The V and J genes are TRBV4-2 and TRBJ2-2; TRBD2 matches at 12 bases. From germline, CDR1 is LGHNA and CDR2 YNFKEQ. CDR3 length: 17 residues. Trimming at V came to 3 bases and at J to 2 bases, leaving 4 bases not matched to a gene. For the CDR3, the DNA is TGTGCCAGCAGCCACTCTAGCGGGGGGGCTAACACCGGGGAGCTGTTTTTT. Its translation: CASSHSSGGANTGELFF.

The CDR3 region is CASTQGPFSGNTIYF. The CDR3 region has the DNA TGTGCCAGCACGCAGGGTCCCTTCTCTGGAAACACCATATATTTT. This sequence joins TRBV6-1 and TRBJ1-3; D possibly corresponds to TRBD1 (5 bases). CDR3 length: 15 residues. Trimming removed 7 bases from V and 0 bases from J, with 13 bases in between. Germline V CDR1 and CDR2: MNHNS, SASEGT.

This chain uses TRBV29-1 with TRBJ1-1; D perhaps matches TRBD1 (6 bases). Trimming left V 7 bases short and J 3 bases short, with 12 bases between. The CDR3 covers 12 residues. Germline CDR1 SQVTM, CDR2 ANQGSEA. The CDR3 protein is CSAGTQYTEAFF. CDR3 nucleotides: TGCAGCGCCGGGACACAGTACACTGAAGCTTTCTTT.

This chain links TRBV5-6 with TRBJ1-5, with 7 bases that match TRBD1. The CDR3 runs 17 residues. V was clipped by 0 bases and J by 6 bases; unmatched bases: 12. Germline CDR1 is SGHDT and CDR2 is YYEEEE. The DNA of the CDR3 is TGTGCCAGCAGCTTGGCCAGGGGGACGGATGTTGGTCAGCCCCAGCATTTT. This translates into CASSLARGTDVGQPQHF.

The chain uses TRBV28 and TRBJ1-1, with D unresolved. The V end was cut by 4 bases, the J end by 4 bases, with 13 bases between. Germline V gene sequence: CDR1 MDHEN, CDR2 SYDVKM. The CDR3 is made up of 14 amino acids. CDR3 DNA: TGTGCCAGCAGTTCCCCATCGGTGAGCACTGAAGCTTTCTTT. This gives the protein CASSSPSVSTEAFF.

The gene calls are TRBV28 and TRBJ1-3; possible D gene TRBD1, 5 bases. Trimming took 5 bases from V and 9 from J, leaving 20 bases between them. The CDR3 consists of 15 residues. Germline V gene sequence: CDR1 MDHEN, CDR2 SYDVKM. The CDR3 bases are TGTGCCAGCAGTACTGGGGACCGCGTGGGAGGCACCATATATTTT. Protein product: CASSTGDRVGGTIYF.

This clone appeared once. This chain uses TRBV6-1 with TRBJ1-5, with 9 positions matching TRBD1. The CDR3 is 14 residues long. Germline V gives CDR1 MNHNS, CDR2 SASEGT. V was clipped by 2 bases and J by 9 bases; unmatched bases: 5. The CDR3 DNA sequence: TGTGCCAGCAGTGAAACAGGGGGCGTCGGGCCCCAGCATTTT. Amino acids: CASSETGGVGPQHF.

This chain uses TRBV15 with TRBJ1-4; D might be TRBD1 (5 bases). V dropped 0 bases and J dropped 7 bases, with 12 bases sitting between them. CDR1 is LNHNV and CDR2 is YYDKDF in the germline V gene (reference sequence). This CDR3 is built from 15 residues. CDR3 region: CATSREMAGTEKLFF. DNA for the CDR3: TGTGCCACCAGCAGAGAGATGGCGGGGACTGAAAAACTGTTTTTT.

This clone has only one observation. The gene calls are TRBV14 and TRBJ2-2, with a possible D match to TRBD1 (7 bases). The V gene's germline CDR1 is SGHDN and CDR2 FVKESK. V was clipped by 1 base and J by 6 bases, with 15 bases between them. The CDR3 has 16 residues. The CDR3, as DNA: TGTGCCAGCAGCCAAGCCCGCAGGGGGGTTGCCGGGGAGCTGTTTTTT. Its protein is CASSQARRGVAGELFF.

The chain links TRBV2 to TRBJ1-5; D is possibly TRBD1 (5 bases). CDR1 is SNHLY and CDR2 is FYNNEI in the germline V gene. The CDR3 spans 16 residues. Trimming cost V 4 bases and J 3 bases, with 16 bases left between them. CDR3 nucleotide sequence: TGTGCCAGCAGTGGGTCTGACACAGGCAACAATCAGCCCCAGCATTTT. It codes for CASSGSDTGNNQPQHF.

In its sample, this clone was seen a few times. This chain joins TRBV5-4 and TRBJ1-2; TRBD1 is a possible D gene (5 bases). CDR1 and CDR2 (germline): SGHNT, YYREEE (reference sequence). CDR3 size: 12 residues. Trimming removed 2 bases from V and 7 bases from J, with 9 bases in between. Here the CDR3 reads CASSFPGGGYTF. The CDR3 DNA reads as TGTGCCAGCAGCTTCCCGGGGGGTGGCTACACCTTC.

The chain couples TRBV6-1 to TRBJ1-5; the D is unclear. The germline CDR1 and CDR2 sequences are MNHNS and SASEGT. The CDR3 totals 14 residues. Trimming cost V 1 base and J 6 bases, with 10 bases left between them. This chain's CDR3 is CASSEGAMTQPQHF. The CDR3 coding sequence is TGTGCCAGCAGTGAAGGGGCAATGACTCAGCCCCAGCATTTT.

This clone was detected a few times. This rearrangement joins TRBV19 to TRBJ1-1, with D perhaps matching TRBD1 (6 bases). V gave up 2 bases and J gave up 5 bases, with 9 bases separating them. This CDR3 has 13 residues. Germline lookup yields CDR1 LNHDA and CDR2 SQIVND (reference sequence). The CDR3 DNA follows: TGTGCCAGTAGTATAAAGGGGGAGACTGAAGCTTTCTTT. This sequence encodes CASSIKGETEAFF. The full variable domain, rest sourced from reference TRBV19 and TRBJ1-1, is DGGITQSPKYLFRKEGQNVTLSCEQNLNHDAMYWYRQDPGQGLRLIYYSQIVNDFQKGDIAEGYSVSREKKESFPLTVTSAQKNPTAFYLCASSIKGETEAFFGQGTRLTVV.